This T cell receptor (beta chain) emerged from a study of blood T cell repertoires in COVID-19. Background on the study: Some COVID-19 samples were acute and others convalescent; all came from the United States, Italy and Spain. T cells, B-cell-depleted T cells, or PBMCs provided the cDNA or gDNA that served as material.

Patients from Seattle were sampled longitudinally, starting during active infection. CDR1 and CDR2 from the germline V gene are SGHAT and FQNNGV. The CDR3 extends over 15 amino acids. Trimming removed 2 bases at V and 5 bases at J, with 13 bases between. Sequencing was performed with immunoSEQ multiplex PCR; in TCRdb, only in-frame clones are kept and a portion is missing. The repertoire holds 70,000 to 95,000 clones, with roughly nine tenths as singletons. Sequenced sample: peripheral blood. This receptor was identified in a man between 50 and 59 years old with COVID-19, enrolled during active disease. The rearrangement uses TRBV11-2 and TRBJ2-1; tentative D call: TRBD2 (6 bases). Here the CDR3 DNA reads TGTGCCAGCAGCTTACCGGGACTGCGGGACAATGAGCAGTTCTTC. This sequence encodes CASSLPGLRDNEQFF. Full variable domain (remainder filled in from reference TRBV11-2 and TRBJ2-1): EAGVAQSPRYKIIEKRQSVAFWCNPISGHATLYWYQQILGQGPKLLIQFQNNGVVDDSQLPKDRFSAERLKGVDSTLKIQPAKLEDSAVYLCASSLPGLRDNEQFFGPGTRLTVL.